One and the same sample provided the 13 T cell receptor beta chains below, sequenced in a study of shared clonotypes between healthy human individuals. Method: immunoSEQ multiplex PCR; TCRdb's copy keeps in-frame clones and lacks some. This sample has under 650,000 clones, with almost 97% found just once. The sequenced sample consisted of naive CD4+ T cells sorted from blood. Subset indicated: CD45RA+ positively selected. These receptors were taken from a woman aged 30 to 39 in good health.

CDR3: CASSQGGSSYNEQFF. The CDR3 DNA reads TGTGCCAGCAGCCAGGGGGGTAGCTCCTACAATGAGCAGTTCTTC. The V call is TRBV11-1, the J call TRBJ2-1, with D possibly TRBD1 on 7 matching bases. V lost 5 bases, J lost 0 bases, and 11 bases lay in between. The V gene's germline CDR1 is SGHAT and CDR2 FQDESV (reference sequence). CDR3 length: 15 amino acids.

The chain carries TRBV4-1 and TRBJ2-7; 10 bases match TRBD1. Germline CDR1 and CDR2: MGHRA and YSYEKL. Trimming removed 0 bases from V and 4 bases from J; junction bases left unmatched: 6. CDR3 size: 16 residues. The CDR3: CASSQDRTGGLYEQYF. CDR3 nucleotide sequence: TGCGCCAGCAGCCAAGATAGGACAGGGGGATTGTACGAGCAGTACTTC.

In this sample, this clone turned up a few times. This chain uses TRBV19 with TRBJ1-5; tentatively, D is TRBD1 (6 bases). This CDR3 region has 14 residues. Trimming left V 9 bases short and J 3 bases short, with 15 bases between. The V gene's germline CDR1 is LNHDA and CDR2 SQIVND (reference sequence). CDR3 coding DNA: TGTGCCAGCAACAGGGCTGGTGACAATCAGCCCCAGCATTTT. It yields the protein CASNRAGDNQPQHF.

V is TRBV6-1 and J is TRBJ1-5; perhaps TRBD1 as D (6 bases). This CDR3 has 15 residues. V was clipped by 5 bases and J by 2 bases, with 13 bases between them. Germline V gene data show CDR1 as MNHNS and CDR2 as SASEGT. The CDR3 DNA sequence: TGTGCCAGCAGTACCCGGCAGGGGCGCAATCAGCCCCAGCATTTT. The encoded protein is CASSTRQGRNQPQHF.

This clone was seen just once. The rearrangement joins TRBV25-1 to TRBJ1-1; 8 bases fit TRBD1. The CDR3 extends over 18 amino acids. Unmatched junction bases numbered 13, after V lost 0 bases and J lost 4 bases. CDR1 and CDR2 (germline): MGHDK, SYGVNS. The CDR3 DNA sequence: TGTGCCAGCAGTGAATATTGGATCCAGGGGGCGCAGGCCACTGAAGCTTTCTTT. It encodes CASSEYWIQGAQATEAFF.

This sequence joins TRBV19 and TRBJ1-1, with 8 bases fitting TRBD1. Germline trimming cut 6 bases from V and 0 bases from J; bases unmatched to any gene: 6. The CDR3 covers 15 residues. Per the germline V gene, CDR1 is LNHDA and CDR2 is SQIVND (reference sequence). The DNA of the CDR3 is TGTGCCAGTAGGAGGGACAGGTCTATGAACACTGAAGCTTTCTTT. Translating gives CASRRDRSMNTEAFF.

V usage is TRBV6-5 and J usage is TRBJ1-1; D is ambiguous. Per the germline V gene, CDR1 is MNHEY and CDR2 is SVGAGI. V was cut by 2 bases and J by 2 bases, with 9 bases left in between. This CDR3 region has 14 residues. This CDR3 is CASSYGRINTEAFF. CDR3 in DNA: TGTGCCAGCAGTTACGGCAGGATCAACACTGAAGCTTTCTTT.

The chain joins TRBV28 to TRBJ2-5; possibly TRBD1 for D (5 bases). Matching the DNA end better, TRBJ2-7 makes the J call doubtful. Germline V CDR1 and CDR2: MDHEN, SYDVKM. The CDR3 loop spans 15 amino acids. The CDR3 here is CASSQPQGRAYEQYF. For the CDR3, the DNA is TGTGCCAGCAGCCAGCCCCAGGGCCGGGCTTACGAGCAGTACTTC.

The CDR3 loop reads CASHVGDVPGNTIYF. CDR3 in DNA: TGTGCCAGCCATGTCGGGGATGTCCCTGGAAACACCATATATTTT. V usage is TRBV28 and J usage is TRBJ1-3; D uncertain. CDR3 length equals 15 residues. CDR1 and CDR2 (germline): MDHEN, SYDVKM. V lost 8 bases and J lost 2, with 16 bases in between.

The gene calls are TRBV7-9 and TRBJ2-1, with D hard to call. The CDR3 covers 13 residues. The V gene lost 0 bases and the J gene lost 10 bases, with 10 bases spanning the gap. Germline-derived CDR1 and CDR2 are SEHNR and FQNEAQ (reference sequence). This CDR3 reads CASSLAFPVEQFF. The CDR3, as DNA: TGTGCCAGCAGCTTAGCCTTCCCGGTGGAGCAGTTCTTC.

This rearrangement joins TRBV18 to TRBJ2-5, with D uncertain. The ends were cut back, 5 bases at V and 0 bases at J, with 7 bases in the middle. The CDR3 has 13 amino acids. Germline CDR1 KGHSH, CDR2 LQKENI. Written as DNA, the CDR3 is TGTGCCAGCTCATGGGCAGACCAAGAGACCCAGTACTTC. As protein: CASSWADQETQYF.

The chain carries TRBV6-5 and TRBJ2-7, with 9 bases that match TRBD2. Germline CDR1 and CDR2: MNHEY and SVGAGI. The CDR3 sequence is 15 residues long. V was clipped by 1 base and J by 6 bases; unmatched bases: 7. The CDR3 DNA reads TGTGCCAGCAGTTACTTTAGCGGGAGTACTGCCGAGCAGTACTTC. This encodes CASSYFSGSTAEQYF.

The rearrangement uses TRBV18 and TRBJ2-2, with TRBD1 matching over 7 bases. The V segment lost 2 bases and the J segment 0 bases; nucleotides outside the gene matches: 3. This CDR3 spans 16 amino acids. Per the germline V gene, CDR1 is KGHSH and CDR2 is LQKENI. The CDR3 loop is CASSPRGQTNTGELFF. The CDR3 coding sequence is TGTGCCAGCTCACCAAGGGGACAGACGAACACCGGGGAGCTGTTTTTT.